Below, 2 T cell receptor beta chains from the same sample are listed, as sequenced in a study of shared clonotypes between healthy human individuals. TCRdb's table, derived via immunoSEQ multiplex PCR, lists solely in-frame clones and lacks some. The sample includes roughly 1.5 million clones, 95% to 99% of them seen just once. Specimen: naive CD4+ T cells sorted from blood. Sample subset: CD45RA+ positively selected. These receptors were taken from a man aged 25 to 40 in good health.

This chain joins TRBV10-3 and TRBJ2-7; the match to TRBD1 covers 9 bases. This CDR3 region has 13 residues. Per germline, CDR1 ENHRY and CDR2 SYGVKD. Losses at the gene ends were 9 bases for V and 6 bases for J; bases not matched to a gene: 9. CDR3 sequence: CAISGTGLSEQYF. CDR3 coding DNA: TGTGCCATATCAGGGACAGGGCTATCCGAGCAGTACTTC.

The chain uses TRBV5-1 and TRBJ1-4; D is unresolved. The CDR3 spans 16 residues. Trimming cost V 4 bases and J 8 bases, with 21 bases left between them. The germline V gene encodes CDR1 SGHRS and CDR2 YFSETQ. The CDR3 nucleotides read TGCGCCAGCAGCATAAACGGGGTGACGGTATCGGAAAAACTGTTTTTT. This translates into CASSINGVTVSEKLFF.